This T cell receptor beta chain was identified in a study of molecular identifiers for immune sequencing clone quantification. Deletions cut 5 bases from V and 1 base from J, with 14 bases between. The CDR3 totals 16 residues. From germline, CDR1 is MDHEN and CDR2 SYDVKM. TCRdb re-called the PCR reads through MiXCR, storing one row per CDR3 protein. The sample lists 70,000 to 95,000 distinct CDR3 sequences; around 17% were seen once. The sample holds many counts of this clonotype. Its antigen is unidentified. With RNA at 10%, 30% or 50%, naive CD8 libraries came from roughly 18,000 to 920,000 sorted cells. Naive CD8 T cells, phenotype CD8+CD4-CCR7+CD45RA+, were sorted. Study conclusions and caveats: Among effectors, clones above 20 RNA copies held over 98% of molecules; among naive cells, under 1%.

The sample taken for sequencing was naive CD8+ T cells from blood, with Jurkat cell RNA spiked in. Noted subset: FACS-sorted CD8+CD4-CCR7+CD45RA+ naive T cells. The TCR was taken from a human donor in good health. Some libraries in this study had Jurkat cell RNA spiked in. The rearrangement joins TRBV28 to TRBJ2-2, with TRBD1 as a possible D gene (6 bases). The CDR3 reads CASSPVETGNTGELFF. In nucleotides, the CDR3 is TGTGCCAGCAGTCCCGTCGAGACAGGGAACACCGGGGAGCTGTTTTTT.